The clone carrying this TCR beta chain was observed once. Antigen specificity is unknown. Germline V gene lookup returns CDR1 SGHKS and CDR2 YYEKEE (reference sequence). The V segment lost 4 bases and the J segment 11 bases; nucleotides outside the gene matches: 3. CDR3 length: 11 residues. The source of the sample is a study of blood T cells in healthy people across ages. On the study more broadly: Template-switching capture recovered about one barcoded beta molecule per two T cells.

General study points: The fall in TCR beta diversity per million T cells was roughly linear with age.

The second PCR ran roughly 6 to 11 cycles with a sample-barcoded 5' primer and J-beta primers. Tags on each cDNA molecule came from a template-switch adaptor with 12 random nucleotides. Paired-end reads containing CDR3 totaled no fewer than 3 million for each sample. TCRdb redid the calling of the 5' RACE reads with MiXCR, one entry per CDR3 protein. The sample lists approximately 1,100,000 distinct CDR3 sequences, 35% to 50% occurring once. Sequences were obtained from blood. This chain joins TRBV5-5 and TRBJ2-1; 7 positions match TRBD2. The clonotype originates from a woman aged 60 to 75 in good health. The CDR3 loop reads CASSAGVKQFF. CDR3 sequence (DNA): TGTGCCAGCAGCGCGGGGGTAAAGCAGTTCTTC.